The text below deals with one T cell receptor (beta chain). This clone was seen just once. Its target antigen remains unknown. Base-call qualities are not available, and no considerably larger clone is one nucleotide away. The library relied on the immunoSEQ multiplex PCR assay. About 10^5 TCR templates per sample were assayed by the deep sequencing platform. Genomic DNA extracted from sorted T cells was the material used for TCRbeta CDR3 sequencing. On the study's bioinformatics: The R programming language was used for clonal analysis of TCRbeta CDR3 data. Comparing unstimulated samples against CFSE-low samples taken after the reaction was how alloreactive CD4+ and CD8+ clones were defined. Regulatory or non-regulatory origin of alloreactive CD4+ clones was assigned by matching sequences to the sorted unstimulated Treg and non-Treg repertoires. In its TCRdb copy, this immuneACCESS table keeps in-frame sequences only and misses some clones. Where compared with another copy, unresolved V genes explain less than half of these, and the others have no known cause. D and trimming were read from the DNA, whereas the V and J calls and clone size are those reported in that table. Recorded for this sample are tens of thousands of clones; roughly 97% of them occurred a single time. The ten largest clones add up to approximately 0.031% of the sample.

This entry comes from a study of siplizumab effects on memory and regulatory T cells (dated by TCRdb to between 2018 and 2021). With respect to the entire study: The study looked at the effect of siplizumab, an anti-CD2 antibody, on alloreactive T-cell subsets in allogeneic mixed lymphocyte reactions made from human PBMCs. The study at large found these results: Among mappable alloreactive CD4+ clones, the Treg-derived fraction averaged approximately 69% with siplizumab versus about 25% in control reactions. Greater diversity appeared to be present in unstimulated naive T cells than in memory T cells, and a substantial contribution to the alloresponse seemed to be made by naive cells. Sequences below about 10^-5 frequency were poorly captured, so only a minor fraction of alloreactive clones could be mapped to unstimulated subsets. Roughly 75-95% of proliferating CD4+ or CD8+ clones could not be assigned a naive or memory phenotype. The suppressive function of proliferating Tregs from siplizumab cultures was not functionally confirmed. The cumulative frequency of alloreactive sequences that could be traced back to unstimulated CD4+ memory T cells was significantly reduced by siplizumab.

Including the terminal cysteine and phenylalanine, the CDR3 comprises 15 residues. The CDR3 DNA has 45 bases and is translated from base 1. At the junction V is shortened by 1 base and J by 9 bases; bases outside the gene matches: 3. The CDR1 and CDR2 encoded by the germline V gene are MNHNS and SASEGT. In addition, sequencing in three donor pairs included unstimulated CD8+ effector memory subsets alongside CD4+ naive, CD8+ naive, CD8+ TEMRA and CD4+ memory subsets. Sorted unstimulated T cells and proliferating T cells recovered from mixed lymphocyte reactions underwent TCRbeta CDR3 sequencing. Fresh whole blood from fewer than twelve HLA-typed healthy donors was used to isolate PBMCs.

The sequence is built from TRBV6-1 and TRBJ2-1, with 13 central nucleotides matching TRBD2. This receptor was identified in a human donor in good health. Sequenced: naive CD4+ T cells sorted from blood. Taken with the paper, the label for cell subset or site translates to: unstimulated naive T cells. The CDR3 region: CASSEGLAGGREQFF. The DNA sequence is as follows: TGTGCCAGCAGTGAAGGACTAGCGGGGGGCCGTGAGCAGTTCTTC.